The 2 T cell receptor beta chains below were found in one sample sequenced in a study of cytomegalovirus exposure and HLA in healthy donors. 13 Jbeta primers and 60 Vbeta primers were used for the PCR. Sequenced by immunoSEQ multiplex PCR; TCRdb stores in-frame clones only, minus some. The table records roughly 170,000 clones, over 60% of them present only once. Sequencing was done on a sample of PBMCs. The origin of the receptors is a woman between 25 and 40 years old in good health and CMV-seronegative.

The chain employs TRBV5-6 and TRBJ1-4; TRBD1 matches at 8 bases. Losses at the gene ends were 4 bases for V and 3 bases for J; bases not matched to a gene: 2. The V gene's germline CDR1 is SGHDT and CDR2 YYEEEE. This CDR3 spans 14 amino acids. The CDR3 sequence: CASSLQGANEKLFF. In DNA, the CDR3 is TGTGCCAGCAGCCTACAGGGGGCTAATGAAAAACTGTTTTTT.

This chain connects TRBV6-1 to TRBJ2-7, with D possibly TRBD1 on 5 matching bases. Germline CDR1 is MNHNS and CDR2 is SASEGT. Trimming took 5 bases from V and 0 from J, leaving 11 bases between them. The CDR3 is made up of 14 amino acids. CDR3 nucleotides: TGTGCCAGCAGTCCTCGACAGCGCTCCTACGAGCAGTACTTC. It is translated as CASSPRQRSYEQYF.